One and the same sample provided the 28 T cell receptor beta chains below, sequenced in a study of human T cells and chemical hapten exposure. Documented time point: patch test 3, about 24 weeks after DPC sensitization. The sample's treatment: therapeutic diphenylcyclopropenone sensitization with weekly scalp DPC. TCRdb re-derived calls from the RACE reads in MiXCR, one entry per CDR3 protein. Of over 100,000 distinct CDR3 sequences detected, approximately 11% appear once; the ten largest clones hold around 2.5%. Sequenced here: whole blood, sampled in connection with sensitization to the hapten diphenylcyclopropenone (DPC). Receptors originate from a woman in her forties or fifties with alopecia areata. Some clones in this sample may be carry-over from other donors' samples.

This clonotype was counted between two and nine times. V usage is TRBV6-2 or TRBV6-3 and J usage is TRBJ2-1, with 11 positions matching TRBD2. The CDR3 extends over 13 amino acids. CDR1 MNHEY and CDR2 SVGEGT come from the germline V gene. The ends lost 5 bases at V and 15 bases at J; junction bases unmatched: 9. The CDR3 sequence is CASSIIAGGPMFF. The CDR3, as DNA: TGTGCCAGCAGTATAATAGCGGGAGGGCCGATGTTCTTC.

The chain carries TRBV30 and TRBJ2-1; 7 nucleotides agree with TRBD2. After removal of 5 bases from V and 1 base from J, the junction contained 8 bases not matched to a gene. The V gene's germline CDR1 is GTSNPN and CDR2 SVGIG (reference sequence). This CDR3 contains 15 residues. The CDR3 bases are TGTGCCTGGGGTTCTGCGGGAGCTTCCTACAATGAGCAGTTCTTC. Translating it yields CAWGSAGASYNEQFF.

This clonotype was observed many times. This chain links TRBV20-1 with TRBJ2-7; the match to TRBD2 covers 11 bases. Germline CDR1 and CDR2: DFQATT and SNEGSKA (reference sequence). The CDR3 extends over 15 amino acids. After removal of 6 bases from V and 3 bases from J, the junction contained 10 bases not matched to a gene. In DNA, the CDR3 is TGCAGTGCCTCCCCGCTAACTAGCGGGGGCTACGAGCAGTACTTC. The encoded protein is CSASPLTSGGYEQYF.

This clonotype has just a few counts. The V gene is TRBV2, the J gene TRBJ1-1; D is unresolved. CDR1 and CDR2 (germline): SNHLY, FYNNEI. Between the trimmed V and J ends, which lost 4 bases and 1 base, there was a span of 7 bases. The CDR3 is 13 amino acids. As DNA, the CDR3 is TGTGCCAGCAGTGCTAGCCCGAACACTGAAGCTTTCTTT. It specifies CASSASPNTEAFF.

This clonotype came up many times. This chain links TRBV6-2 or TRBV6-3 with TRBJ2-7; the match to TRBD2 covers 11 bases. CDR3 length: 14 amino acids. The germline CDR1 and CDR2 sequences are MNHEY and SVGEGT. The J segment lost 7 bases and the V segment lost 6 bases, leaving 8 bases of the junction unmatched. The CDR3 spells CASRLAGALGEQYF. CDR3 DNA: TGTGCCAGCAGACTAGCGGGAGCTCTCGGGGAGCAGTACTTC.

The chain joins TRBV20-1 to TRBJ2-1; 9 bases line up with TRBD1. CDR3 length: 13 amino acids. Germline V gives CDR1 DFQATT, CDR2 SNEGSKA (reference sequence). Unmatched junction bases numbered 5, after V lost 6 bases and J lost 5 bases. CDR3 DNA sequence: TGCAGTGCCCCGGGACAGGGAGACAATGAGCAGTTCTTC. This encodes CSAPGQGDNEQFF.

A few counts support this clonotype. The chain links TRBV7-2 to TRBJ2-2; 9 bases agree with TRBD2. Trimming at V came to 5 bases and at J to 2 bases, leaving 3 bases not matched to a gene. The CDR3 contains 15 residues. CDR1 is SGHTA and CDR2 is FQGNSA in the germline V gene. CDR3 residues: CASSPSGANTGELFF. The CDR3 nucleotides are TGTGCCAGCAGCCCTAGCGGGGCAAACACCGGGGAGCTGTTTTTT.

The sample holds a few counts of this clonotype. DNA of the CDR3: TGTGCCAGCAGTTTAGCTGGAGCTACCGACGAGCAGTACTTC. Translated, it gives CASSLAGATDEQYF. The rearrangement uses TRBV12-3 or TRBV12-4 and TRBJ2-7, with D hard to call. Between the trimmed V and J ends, which lost 0 bases and 5 bases, there was a span of 11 bases. The CDR3 runs to 14 residues.

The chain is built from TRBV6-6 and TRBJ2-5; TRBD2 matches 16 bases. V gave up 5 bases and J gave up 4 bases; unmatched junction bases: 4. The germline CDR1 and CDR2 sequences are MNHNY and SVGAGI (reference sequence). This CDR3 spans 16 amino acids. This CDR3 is CASSGTSGGAGETQYF. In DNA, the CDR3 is TGTGCCAGCAGTGGGACTAGCGGGGGGGCGGGAGAGACCCAGTACTTC.

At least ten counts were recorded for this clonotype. The CDR3 here is CSASDRGLNGYTF. DNA for the CDR3: TGCAGTGCTAGCGACAGGGGGCTTAATGGCTACACCTTC. The chain carries TRBV20-1 and TRBJ1-2; 10 bases are a match to TRBD1. Germline V gene lookup returns CDR1 DFQATT and CDR2 SNEGSKA (reference sequence). The CDR3 spans 13 residues. J lost 6 bases, V lost 3 bases, and 4 bases had no gene match.

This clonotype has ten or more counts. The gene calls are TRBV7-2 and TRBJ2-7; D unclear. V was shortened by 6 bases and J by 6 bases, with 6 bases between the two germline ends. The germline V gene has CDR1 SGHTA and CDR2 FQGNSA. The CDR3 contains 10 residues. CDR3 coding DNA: TGTGCCAGCAGAGGCCGCGAGCAGTACTTC. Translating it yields CASRGREQYF.

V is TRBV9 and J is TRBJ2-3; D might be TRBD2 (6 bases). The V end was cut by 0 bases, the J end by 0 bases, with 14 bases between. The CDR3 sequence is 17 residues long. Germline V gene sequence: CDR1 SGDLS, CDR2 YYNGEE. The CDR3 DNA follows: TGTGCCAGCAGCGTAGCGGGAGTGGGTACTAGCACAGATACGCAGTATTTT. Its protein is CASSVAGVGTSTDTQYF.

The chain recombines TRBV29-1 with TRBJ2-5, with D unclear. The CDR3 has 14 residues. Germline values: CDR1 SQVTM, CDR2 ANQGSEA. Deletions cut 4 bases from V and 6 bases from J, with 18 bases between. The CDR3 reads CSVASPRAKKTQYF. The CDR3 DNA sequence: TGCAGCGTTGCTTCACCCCGGGCCAAGAAGACCCAGTACTTC.

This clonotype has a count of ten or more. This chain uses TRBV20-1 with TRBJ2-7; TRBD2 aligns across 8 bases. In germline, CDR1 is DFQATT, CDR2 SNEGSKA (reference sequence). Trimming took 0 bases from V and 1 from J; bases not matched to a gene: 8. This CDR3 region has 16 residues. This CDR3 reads CSARDSSGGSSYEQYF. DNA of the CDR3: TGCAGTGCTAGAGATTCAAGCGGGGGTTCTTCCTACGAGCAGTACTTC.

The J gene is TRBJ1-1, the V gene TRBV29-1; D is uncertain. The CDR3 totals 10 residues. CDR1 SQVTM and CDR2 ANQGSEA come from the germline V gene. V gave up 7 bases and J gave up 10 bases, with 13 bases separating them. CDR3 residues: CSAKGVGAFF. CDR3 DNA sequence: TGCAGCGCCAAGGGAGTCGGAGCTTTCTTT. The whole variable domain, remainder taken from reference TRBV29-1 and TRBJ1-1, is SAVISQKPSRDICQRGTSLTIQCQVDSQVTMMFWYRQQPGQSLTLIATANQGSEATYESGFVIDKFPISRPNLTFSTLTVSNMSPEDSSIYLCSAKGVGAFFGQGTRLTVV.

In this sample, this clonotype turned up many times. This CDR3 reads CASSPGQGIYEQYF. The CDR3 DNA sequence: TGTGCCAGCAGTCCCGGACAGGGTATCTACGAGCAGTACTTC. The chain uses TRBV28 and TRBJ2-7; 8 bases align to TRBD1. V dropped 5 bases and J dropped 3; count of bases not matched to a gene: 6. This CDR3 contains 14 residues. Per germline, CDR1 MDHEN and CDR2 SYDVKM.

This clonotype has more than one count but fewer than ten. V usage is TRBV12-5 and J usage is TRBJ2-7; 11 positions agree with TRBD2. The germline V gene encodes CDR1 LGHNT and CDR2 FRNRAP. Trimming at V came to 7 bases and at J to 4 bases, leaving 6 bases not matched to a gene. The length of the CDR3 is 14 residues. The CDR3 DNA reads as TGTGCTAGTGCTCCCGGGACTAGCGGATACGAGCAGTACTTC. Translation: CASAPGTSGYEQYF.

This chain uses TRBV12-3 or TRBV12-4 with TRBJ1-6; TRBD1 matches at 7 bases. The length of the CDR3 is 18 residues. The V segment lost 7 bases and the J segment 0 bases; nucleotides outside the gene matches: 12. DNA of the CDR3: TGTGCCAGCACCCTAGGACAGGACACTAGCTCCTATAATTCACCCCTCCACTTT. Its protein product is CASTLGQDTSSYNSPLHF.

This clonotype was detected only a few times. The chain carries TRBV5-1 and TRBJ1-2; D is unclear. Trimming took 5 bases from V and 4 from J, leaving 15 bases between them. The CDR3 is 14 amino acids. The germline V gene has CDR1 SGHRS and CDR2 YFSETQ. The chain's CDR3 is CASSLGGSSYGYTF. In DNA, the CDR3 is TGCGCCAGCAGTTTAGGAGGGTCCAGCTATGGCTACACCTTC.

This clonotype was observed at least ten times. The DNA of the CDR3 is TGTGCCAGCACCAACCAGGGGTTAGGAGGGGAGCAGTACTTC. This translates into CASTNQGLGGEQYF. V is TRBV6-5 and J is TRBJ2-7; D is possibly TRBD1 or TRBD2 (6 bases each). Germline lookup yields CDR1 MNHEY and CDR2 SVGAGI. Between the trimmed V and J ends, which lost 7 bases and 7 bases, there was a span of 20 bases. This CDR3 is built from 14 residues.

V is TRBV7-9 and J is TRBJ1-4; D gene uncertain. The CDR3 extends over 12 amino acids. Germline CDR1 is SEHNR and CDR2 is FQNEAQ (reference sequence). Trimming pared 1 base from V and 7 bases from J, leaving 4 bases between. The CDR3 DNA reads TGTGCCAGCAGCTTAGACGGTGAAAAACTGTTTTTT. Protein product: CASSLDGEKLFF.

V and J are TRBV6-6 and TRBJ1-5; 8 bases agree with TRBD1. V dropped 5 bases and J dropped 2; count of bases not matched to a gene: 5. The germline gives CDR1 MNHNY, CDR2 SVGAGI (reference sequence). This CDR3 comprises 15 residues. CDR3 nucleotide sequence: TGTGCCAGCAGTGGCGACAGGGGAGGCAATCAGCCCCAGCATTTT. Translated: CASSGDRGGNQPQHF.

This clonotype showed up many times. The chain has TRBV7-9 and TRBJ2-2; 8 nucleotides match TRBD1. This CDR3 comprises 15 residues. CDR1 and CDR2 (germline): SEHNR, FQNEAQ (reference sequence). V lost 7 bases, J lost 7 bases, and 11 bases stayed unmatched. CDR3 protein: CASISGQERIGELFF. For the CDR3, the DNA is TGTGCCAGCATCTCGGGACAGGAGAGGATCGGGGAGCTGTTTTTT.

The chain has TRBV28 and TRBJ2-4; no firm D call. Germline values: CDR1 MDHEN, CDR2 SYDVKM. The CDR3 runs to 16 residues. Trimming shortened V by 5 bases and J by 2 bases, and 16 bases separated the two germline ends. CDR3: CASSLSRLLTKNIQYF. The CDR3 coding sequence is TGTGCCAGCAGTCTCTCGAGACTCCTAACCAAAAACATTCAGTACTTC.

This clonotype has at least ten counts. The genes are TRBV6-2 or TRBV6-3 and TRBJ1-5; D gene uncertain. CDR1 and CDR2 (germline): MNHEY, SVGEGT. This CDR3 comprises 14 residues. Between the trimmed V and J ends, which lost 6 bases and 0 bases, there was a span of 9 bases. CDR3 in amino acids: CASSSLNSNQPQHF. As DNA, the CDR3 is TGTGCCAGCAGCTCCCTTAATAGCAATCAGCCCCAGCATTTT.

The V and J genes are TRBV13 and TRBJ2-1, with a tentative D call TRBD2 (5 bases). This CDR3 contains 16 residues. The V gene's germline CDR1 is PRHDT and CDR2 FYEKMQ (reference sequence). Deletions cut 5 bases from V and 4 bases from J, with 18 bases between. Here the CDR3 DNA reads TGTGCCAGCAGCCCCCCAGAGGGAGCGGAGTACAATGAGCAGTTCTTC. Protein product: CASSPPEGAEYNEQFF. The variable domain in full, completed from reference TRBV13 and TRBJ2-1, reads AAGVIQSPRHLIKEKRETATLKCYPIPRHDTVYWYQQGPGQDPQFLISFYEKMQSDKGSIPDRFSAQQFSDYHSELNMSSLELGDSALYFCASSPPEGAEYNEQFFGPGTRLTVL.

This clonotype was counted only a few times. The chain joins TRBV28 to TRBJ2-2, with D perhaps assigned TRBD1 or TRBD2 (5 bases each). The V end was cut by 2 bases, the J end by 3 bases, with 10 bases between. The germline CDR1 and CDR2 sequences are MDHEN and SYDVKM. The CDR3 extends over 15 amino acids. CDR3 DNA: TGTGCCAGCAGTTTAGGGGGAGTAGACACCGGGGAGCTGTTTTTT. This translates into CASSLGGVDTGELFF.

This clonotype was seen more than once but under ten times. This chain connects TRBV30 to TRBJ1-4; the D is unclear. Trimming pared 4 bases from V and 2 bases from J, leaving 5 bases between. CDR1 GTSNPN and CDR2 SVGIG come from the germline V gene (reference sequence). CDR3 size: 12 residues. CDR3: CAWMGTNEKLFF. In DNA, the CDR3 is TGTGCCTGGATGGGGACTAATGAAAAACTGTTTTTT.